Each of the 9 T cell receptor beta chains below was sequenced from the same sample in a study of T-cell reconstitution after alpha-beta-depleted transplantation in children. Preparing the TCRbeta library involved the use of unique molecular identifiers. TCRdb processed the PCR reads anew with MiXCR; each CDR3 protein has one entry. The sample lists some 200,000 distinct CDR3 sequences; over 5.5% were seen once. Material: PBMCs from the stem cell graft donor, obtained from the stem cell graft. The receptors come from a human donor who donated a stem cell graft to a child with Wiskott-Aldrich syndrome.

This clonotype has at least ten counts. The J gene is TRBJ1-1, the V gene TRBV9; D unclear. The CDR3 contains 14 residues. V was trimmed by 0 bases and J by 0 bases, leaving 6 bases between them. Germline CDR1 SGDLS, CDR2 YYNGEE. The CDR3 DNA reads as TGTGCCAGCAGCGTAGCTGGAATGAACACTGAAGCTTTCTTT. Its protein is CASSVAGMNTEAFF.

The table lists this clonotype with many counts. The J gene is TRBJ2-7, the V gene TRBV12-3 or TRBV12-4; TRBD2 matches at 8 bases. This CDR3 is 14 amino acids long. V lost 7 bases to trimming and J lost 4 bases; unmatched junction nucleotides: 9. CDR3 nucleotide sequence: TGTGCCAGCACCCACAGCGGGAGATTTTACGAGCAGTACTTC. It encodes CASTHSGRFYEQYF.

The sample holds many counts of this clonotype. The chain carries TRBV12-3 or TRBV12-4 and TRBJ2-5; D is unclear. V lost 3 bases and J 1 base, leaving 6 bases between the germline ends. There are 13 residues in the CDR3. In DNA form, the CDR3 reads TGTGCCAGCAGTTTCACGATCCAAGAGACCCAGTACTTC. Translated: CASSFTIQETQYF.

The chain carries TRBV4-1 and TRBJ2-7, with D tentatively TRBD1 (5 bases). Germline V gene sequence: CDR1 MGHRA, CDR2 YSYEKL. This CDR3 region has 14 residues. The ends were cut back, 1 base at V and 2 bases at J, with 9 bases in the middle. In DNA form, the CDR3 reads TGCGCCAGCAGCCAAGTGGGCAGGGCCTACGAGCAGTACTTC. Its translation is CASSQVGRAYEQYF.

This clonotype occurred many times. The chain carries TRBV2 and TRBJ1-2; D is ambiguous. In germline, CDR1 is SNHLY, CDR2 FYNNEI. The CDR3 is 17 amino acids. V dropped 6 bases and J dropped 7 bases, with 27 bases sitting between them. Written as DNA, the CDR3 is TGTGCCAGCAGATCACCTATATTGACAAATCCTATGGGTGGCTACACCTTC. This codes for CASRSPILTNPMGGYTF.

Of note for this clonotype: This may be a read error, as it is one base from a much larger clone. This sequence joins TRBV7-2 and TRBJ2-3; a possible D gene is TRBD2 (6 bases). The length of the CDR3 is 14 residues. Germline lookup yields CDR1 SGHTA and CDR2 FQGNSA. DNA of the CDR3: TGTGCCAGCAGCAAGACTAGGAGCACAGATATGCAGTATTTT. This sequence encodes CASSKTRSTDMQYF.

Ten or more counts support this clonotype. The chain couples TRBV12-3 or TRBV12-4 to TRBJ1-5; maybe TRBD1 (6 bases). V shed 5 bases and J shed 4 bases, with 15 bases lying between them. This CDR3 spans 15 amino acids. The CDR3 nucleotides are TGTGCCAGCAGTCCCGGGACATTAGGAAATCAGCCCCAGCATTTT. This gives the protein CASSPGTLGNQPQHF.

This clonotype was seen only a few times. The V call is TRBV15, the J call TRBJ2-3; no clear D gene. V dropped 1 base and J dropped 5 bases, with 7 bases sitting between them. The germline V gene encodes CDR1 LNHNV and CDR2 YYDKDF (reference sequence). This CDR3 has 13 amino acids. CDR3 loop: CATSRVLVDTQYF. The CDR3 DNA is TGTGCCACCAGCAGAGTCCTCGTAGATACGCAGTATTTT.

This clonotype was recorded at least ten times. The rearrangement uses TRBV7-2 and TRBJ2-3, with D unclear. Trimming cost V 0 bases and J 5 bases, with 15 bases left between them. This CDR3 is 16 amino acids long. The germline CDR1 and CDR2 sequences are SGHTA and FQGNSA. Written as DNA, the CDR3 is TGTGCCAGCAGCTTAGCCGGCCTAGGATTGGTAGATACGCAGTATTTT. Protein product: CASSLAGLGLVDTQYF.